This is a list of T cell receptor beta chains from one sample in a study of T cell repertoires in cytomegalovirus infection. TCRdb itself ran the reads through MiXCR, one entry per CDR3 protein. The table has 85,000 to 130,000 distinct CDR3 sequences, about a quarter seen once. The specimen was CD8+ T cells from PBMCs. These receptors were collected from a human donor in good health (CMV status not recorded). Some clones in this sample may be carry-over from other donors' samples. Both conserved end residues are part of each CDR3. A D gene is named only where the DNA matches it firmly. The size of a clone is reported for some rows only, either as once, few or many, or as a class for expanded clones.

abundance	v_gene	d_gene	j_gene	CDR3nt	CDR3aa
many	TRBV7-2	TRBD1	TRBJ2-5	TGTGCCAGCAGCAGCCGGGACAGGAACCAAGAGACCCAGTACTTC	CASSSRDRNQETQYF
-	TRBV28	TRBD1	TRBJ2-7	TGTGCCAGTTTGGACAGGTACGAGCAGTACTTC	CASLDRYEQYF
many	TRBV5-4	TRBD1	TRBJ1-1	TGTGCCAGCAGCTCTAGAGGCGCAGGGGGCGCAAAGGCTGAAGCTTTCTTT	CASSSRGAGGAKAEAFF
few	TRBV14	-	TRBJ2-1	TGTGCCAGCAGCCAACAGGTTTACAATGAGCAGTTCTTC	CASSQQVYNEQFF
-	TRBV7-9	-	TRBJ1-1	TGTGCCAGCAGCCCCCCACAGATGATGAACACTGAAGCTTTCTTT	CASSPPQMMNTEAFF
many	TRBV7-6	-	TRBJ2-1	TGTGCCAGCAGCTTAGAGAGACGGACCTACAATGAGCAGTTCTTC	CASSLERRTYNEQFF
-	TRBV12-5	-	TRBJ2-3	TGTGCTAGTGGTTTGATGGTATCGGGGGCTAGGGATACGCAGTATTTT	CASGLMVSGARDTQYF
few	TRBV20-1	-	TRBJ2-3	TGCAGTGCCCGTCCCTCTAGCGGCACAGATACGCAGTATTTT	CSARPSSGTDTQYF
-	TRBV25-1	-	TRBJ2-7	TGTGCCAGCAGTGGGGGATGGCCCCACTCCTACGAGCAGTACTTC	CASSGGWPHSYEQYF
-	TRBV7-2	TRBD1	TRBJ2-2	TGTGCCAGCAGCCTAACGGGGACAGACTATTCCACCGGGGAGCTGTTTTTT	CASSLTGTDYSTGELFF
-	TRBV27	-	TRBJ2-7	TGTGCCAGCACCCGTTCCGGATTAACGTCCTACGAGCAGTACTTC	CASTRSGLTSYEQYF
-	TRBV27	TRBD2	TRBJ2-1	TGTGCCAGCAGTTTCCGCTTAGCGGGAGGTCCCTACAATGAGCAGTTCTTC	CASSFRLAGGPYNEQFF
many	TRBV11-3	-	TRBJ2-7	TGTGCCAGCAGCTTACCAGGAGGCGAGCAGTACTTC	CASSLPGGEQYF
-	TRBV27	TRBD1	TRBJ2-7	TGTGCCAGCAGTCCGTGGACAGGGGGGGACGAGCAGTACTTC	CASSPWTGGDEQYF
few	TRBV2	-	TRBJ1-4	TGTGCCAGCAGTTGGGGAGAAAAACTGTTTTTT	CASSWGEKLFF
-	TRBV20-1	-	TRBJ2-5	TGCAGTGCTAGAGAGGGGGGTTTAGGTGAGACCCAGTACTTC	CSAREGGLGETQYF
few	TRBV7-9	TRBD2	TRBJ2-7	TGTGCCAGCAGCTTACTAGCGGGGGAGCAATACGAGCAGTACTTC	CASSLLAGEQYEQYF
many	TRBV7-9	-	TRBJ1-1	TGTGCCAGCAGCAGAGAGGGTCCAACAGCCTTCTTT	CASSREGPTAFF
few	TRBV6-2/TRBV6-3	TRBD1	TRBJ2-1	TGTGCCAGCAGTTCCCCGCAAGGACAGGGGTTCGATGAGCAGTTCTTC	CASSSPQGQGFDEQFF
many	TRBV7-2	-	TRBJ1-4	TGTGCCAGCAGCTCAACAGGACAGCAAAGCTACCACGAAAAACTGTTTTTT	CASSSTGQQSYHEKLFF
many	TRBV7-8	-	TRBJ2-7	TGTGCCAGCAGTCGGCGGGGGCGGAACGGCGAGCAGTACTTC	CASSRRGRNGEQYF
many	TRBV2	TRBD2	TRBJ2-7	TGTGCCAGCAGTGCGGGACTAGCGGGAGGCGGAGGGTACGAGCAGTACTTC	CASSAGLAGGGGYEQYF
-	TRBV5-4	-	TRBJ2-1	TGTGCGAGCAGCTTGGATTGGGGGCCCCCAAGCTCCTACAATAAGCAGTTCTTC	CASSLDWGPPSSYNKQFF
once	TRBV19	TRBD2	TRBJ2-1	TGTGCCAGTAGTCCCCTAGCGGGAGTCTCCACGAATGAGCAGTTCTTC	CASSPLAGVSTNEQFF
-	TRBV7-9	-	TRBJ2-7	TGTGCCAGCAGCTTATGGACAGATGAGTCCTACGAGCAGTACTTC	CASSLWTDESYEQYF
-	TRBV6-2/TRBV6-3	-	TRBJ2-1	TGTGCCAGCAGTTACCCCGAGGGTATCCCGGGAAGCTCCTACAATGAGCAGTTCTTC	CASSYPEGIPGSSYNEQFF
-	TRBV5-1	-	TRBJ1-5	TGCGCCAGCAGGTCGCCCAGGGGCAGGGAACAGCCCCAGCATTTT	CASRSPRGREQPQHF
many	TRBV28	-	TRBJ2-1	TGTGCCAGCAGTTTGAGGGGGTTGGGCAATGAGCAGTTCTTC	CASSLRGLGNEQFF
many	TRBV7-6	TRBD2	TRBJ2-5	TGTGCCAGCAGCTTAAGACTAGCGTCTCAAGAGACCCAGTACTTC	CASSLRLASQETQYF
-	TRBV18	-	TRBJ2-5	TGTGCCAGCTCACGGGGGACACCCCTTGTGGAGACCCAGTACTTC	CASSRGTPLVETQYF
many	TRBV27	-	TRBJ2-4	TGTGCCAGCAGTTTATCTTTCAGGGACAAGAAAAACATTCAGTACTTC	CASSLSFRDKKNIQYF
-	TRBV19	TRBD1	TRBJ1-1	TGTGCCAGTAGTACAACGGGACAGTTTTCCGAAGCTTTCTTT	CASSTTGQFSEAFF
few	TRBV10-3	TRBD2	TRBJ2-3	TGTGCCATTGGGACTAGCGGGGGGGCCGAGGAATTATCAGATACGCAGTATTTT	CAIGTSGGAEELSDTQYF
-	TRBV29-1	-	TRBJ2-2	TGCAGCGTTGAGATGGGGGCAAACACCGGGGAGCTGTTTTTT	CSVEMGANTGELFF
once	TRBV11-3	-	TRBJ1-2	TGTGCCAGCAGCTTAGACCAGTCCTATGGCTACACCTTC	CASSLDQSYGYTF
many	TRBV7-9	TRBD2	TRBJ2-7	TGTGCCAGCAGCACAATAGCGGGAGGGCTTCACGAGCAGTACTTC	CASSTIAGGLHEQYF
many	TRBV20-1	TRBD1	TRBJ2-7	TGCAGTGCTAGAGATGAGAGCTGGACAGGGGCTTACGAGCAGTACTTC	CSARDESWTGAYEQYF